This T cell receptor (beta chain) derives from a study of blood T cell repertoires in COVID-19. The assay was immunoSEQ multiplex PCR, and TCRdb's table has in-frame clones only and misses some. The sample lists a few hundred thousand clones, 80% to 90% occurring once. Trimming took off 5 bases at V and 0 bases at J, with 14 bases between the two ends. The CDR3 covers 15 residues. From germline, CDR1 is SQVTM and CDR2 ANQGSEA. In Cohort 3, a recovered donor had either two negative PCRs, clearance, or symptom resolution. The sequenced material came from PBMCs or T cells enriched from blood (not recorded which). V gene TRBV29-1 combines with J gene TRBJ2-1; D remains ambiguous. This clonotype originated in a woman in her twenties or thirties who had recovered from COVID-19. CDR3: CSVQSPQSSYNEQFF. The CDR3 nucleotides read TGCAGCGTTCAGTCCCCACAGAGCTCCTACAATGAGCAGTTCTTC.